This T cell receptor beta chain is from a study of blood T cell repertoires in COVID-19. Measured with immunoSEQ multiplex PCR; TCRdb has only the in-frame clones, and not every one. The sample holds 250,000 or so clones; 70% to 90% are singletons and the top ten take roughly 0.8%. This clone was detected only once. Per germline, CDR1 SGHTA and CDR2 FQGNSA. This CDR3 is 17 amino acids long. V dropped 1 base and J dropped 8; count of bases not matched to a gene: 9. V usage is TRBV7-2 and J usage is TRBJ2-1; TRBD2 matches at 12 bases. What was sequenced was peripheral blood. This receptor was obtained from a woman in her twenties or thirties with acute or convalescent COVID-19. The CDR3 DNA is TGTGCCAGCAGCTTAGAGACTAGCGGGAGTATAAGCCATGAGCAGTTCTTC. Translating gives CASSLETSGSISHEQFF.